The 24 T cell receptor beta chains presented below share a single source sample, sequenced in a study of blood T cells in healthy people across ages. Using a J-beta primer mix together with a sample-barcoded 5' primer, a second PCR was run for about 6 to 12 cycles. MiXCR, run by TCRdb on the 5' RACE reads, gives a single entry per CDR3 protein. There are 700,000 or so distinct CDR3 sequences in the sample; approximately 22% occur only once, and around a fifth lies in the top ten. Input material: blood. The receptor set was obtained from a man between 65 and 79 years old in good health.

This clonotype showed up just a few times. The chain carries TRBV7-2 and TRBJ2-3; no firm D call. Trimming took 0 bases from V and 6 from J, leaving 7 bases between them. In germline, CDR1 is SGHTA, CDR2 FQGNSA. The CDR3 runs to 13 residues. CDR3 in DNA: TGTGCCAGCAGCTTAGCAGCGAGGGATACGCAGTATTTT. This gives the protein CASSLAARDTQYF.

The CDR3 sequence is CASSQNLASGNTIYF. Here the CDR3 DNA reads TGTGCCAGCAGCCAGAACCTGGCGTCTGGAAACACCATATATTTT. The chain uses TRBV14 and TRBJ1-3; D remains unclear. This CDR3 region has 15 residues. Germline CDR1 is SGHDN and CDR2 is FVKESK. V was clipped by 3 bases and J by 1 base, with 10 bases between them. Combining the CDR3 with reference TRBV14 and TRBJ1-3 gives the whole variable domain EAGVTQFPSHSVIEKGQTVTLRCDPISGHDNLYWYRRVMGKEIKFLLHFVKESKQDESGMPNNRFLAERTGGTYSTLKVQPAELEDSGVYFCASSQNLASGNTIYFGEGSWLTVV.

Ten or more counts support this clonotype. This rearrangement joins TRBV7-2 to TRBJ1-1; D not resolved. Trimming took off 5 bases at V and 1 base at J, with 11 bases between the two ends. The germline CDR1 and CDR2 sequences are SGHTA and FQGNSA. This CDR3 has 14 amino acids. CDR3 nucleotide sequence: TGTGCCAGCAGCCTGGGGAGGCAGAACACTGAAGCTTTCTTT. As protein: CASSLGRQNTEAFF.

This clonotype has just a few counts. A read error may produce the germline difference seen at one junction end. The J gene is TRBJ2-1, the V gene TRBV6-6; 12 positions match TRBD2. CDR1 and CDR2 (germline): MNHNY, SVGAGI (reference sequence). The CDR3 is 16 residues long. The CDR3 bases are TGTGCCTGCAGTTACTTTACTAGCGGGAGGTACAATGAGCAGTTCTTC. Translated, it gives CACSYFTSGRYNEQFF.

This clonotype turned up a few times. The chain combines TRBV6-1 with TRBJ1-2; D gene uncertain. CDR1 and CDR2 (germline): MNHNS, SASEGT. Deletions cut 6 bases from V and 7 bases from J, with 15 bases between. CDR3 length: 13 residues. DNA for the CDR3: TGTGCCAGCAGCCCGGGAAACTATCGTGGCTACACCTTC. This sequence encodes CASSPGNYRGYTF.

This clonotype has ten or more counts. J is TRBJ1-1 and V is TRBV6-1; tentative D call: TRBD1 (5 bases). Per the germline V gene, CDR1 is MNHNS and CDR2 is SASEGT. The CDR3 covers 14 residues. The germline V and J ends were trimmed by 4 bases and 5 bases, with 14 bases remaining between them. DNA for the CDR3: TGTGCCAGCAGTGTGTGGGGCGCCTCGACTGAAGCTTTCTTT. This gives the protein CASSVWGASTEAFF.

V is TRBV9 and J is TRBJ2-2; the D gene is possibly TRBD2 (7 bases). V was shortened by 2 bases and J by 6 bases, with 11 bases between the two germline ends. Germline V CDR1 and CDR2: SGDLS, YYNGEE. This CDR3 comprises 14 residues. CDR3 sequence reads: CASSVGGAPGELFF. The CDR3 bases are TGTGCCAGCAGCGTTGGGGGGGCCCCCGGGGAGCTGTTTTTT.

This clonotype was picked up a small number of times. The CDR3 sequence: CASSQEGGHNTEAFF. The CDR3 nucleotides read TGCGCCAGCAGCCAAGAGGGGGGACACAACACTGAAGCTTTCTTT. V and J are TRBV4-1 and TRBJ1-1; perhaps TRBD1 as D (6 bases). The germline V gene encodes CDR1 MGHRA and CDR2 YSYEKL. This CDR3 has 15 residues. V lost 0 bases to trimming and J lost 2 bases, with 10 bases between them.

This clonotype was counted between two and nine times. This may be a read error: a much more frequent sequence differs by one nucleotide. The rearrangement joins TRBV20-1 to TRBJ2-1; D might be TRBD2 (6 bases). This CDR3 region has 14 residues. CDR1 DFQATT and CDR2 SNEGSKA come from the germline V gene (reference sequence). Trimming cost V 5 bases and J 3 bases, with 14 bases left between them. CDR3 region: CSAPLTRSYNEQFF. CDR3 sequence (DNA): TGCAGTGCTCCCCTGACTAGAAGCTACAATGAGCAGTTCTTC.

This clonotype has at least ten counts. V and J are TRBV7-9 and TRBJ1-2; tentative D call: TRBD1 (5 bases). The CDR3 runs to 15 residues. Germline CDR1 SEHNR, CDR2 FQNEAQ (reference sequence). The V end lost 2 bases, the J end lost 3 bases, and 13 bases lay between the germline ends. CDR3 loop: CASSLFGAEDYGYTF. The CDR3 DNA reads as TGTGCCAGCAGCTTATTCGGGGCGGAGGACTATGGCTACACCTTC.

This clonotype was seen only a few times. This rearrangement joins TRBV27 to TRBJ2-3; no clear D gene. From germline, CDR1 is MNHEY and CDR2 SMNVEV (reference sequence). CDR3 size: 14 residues. Trimming shortened V by 1 base and J by 3 bases, and 8 bases separated the two germline ends. CDR3 nucleotide sequence: TGTGCCAGCAGTTTATTTGCGTTAACAGATACGCAGTATTTT. This encodes CASSLFALTDTQYF.

The rearrangement joins TRBV7-2 to TRBJ1-4, with 12 bases lining up with TRBD1. The germline gives CDR1 SGHTA, CDR2 FQGNSA. V trimming: 6 bases; J trimming: 7 bases; junction bases outside the gene matches: 9. This CDR3 comprises 16 residues. For the CDR3, the DNA is TGTGCCAGCAGTCCCGGGACAGGGGGCGCGGCTGAAAAACTGTTTTTT. Amino acids: CASSPGTGGAAEKLFF.

This clonotype was recorded a few times. J is TRBJ1-2 and V is TRBV12-3 or TRBV12-4; the D gene is possibly TRBD1 (5 bases). Trimming pared 5 bases from V and 7 bases from J, leaving 17 bases between. The CDR3 is 14 residues long. Written as DNA, the CDR3 is TGTGCCAGCAGTACCTCGCAGGGACCGGTTGGCTACACCTTC. Protein product: CASSTSQGPVGYTF.

This clonotype was seen ten or more times. V is TRBV29-1 and J is TRBJ2-1; the D gene is possibly TRBD1 (6 bases). V was shortened by 5 bases and J by 8 bases, with 22 bases between the two germline ends. Per germline, CDR1 SQVTM and CDR2 ANQGSEA. CDR3 length: 15 residues. The CDR3 loop is CSVRSTGNSFDEQFF. The CDR3 DNA is TGCAGCGTTCGCTCAACAGGGAATTCTTTTGATGAGCAGTTCTTC.

This clonotype has a handful of counts. The chain uses TRBV7-9 and TRBJ1-1; maybe TRBD1 (6 bases). This CDR3 spans 15 amino acids. In germline, CDR1 is SEHNR, CDR2 FQNEAQ (reference sequence). Between the trimmed V and J ends, which lost 5 bases and 1 base, there was a span of 14 bases. The DNA of the CDR3 is TGTGCCAGCAGCCGCGCAGGGGCTGGGAACACTGAAGCTTTCTTT. Protein sequence: CASSRAGAGNTEAFF.

This clonotype appeared a few times. The chain couples TRBV2 to TRBJ2-5, with a weak D call TRBD1 (6 bases). The J call may be mistaken, given a closer DNA end match to TRBJ2-1. The CDR3 has 14 residues. Per the germline V gene, CDR1 is SNHLY and CDR2 is FYNNEI. CDR3 nucleotides: TGTGCCAGCAGTGAAGCGCTTGGGGGCACTGAGCAGTTCTTC. Translating gives CASSEALGGTEQFF.

The CDR3 DNA sequence: TGTGCCAGCAGTTTATTTGCGTCTTTGCCTGAAAAACTGTTTTTT. It codes for CASSLFASLPEKLFF. The V and J genes are TRBV12-3 or TRBV12-4 and TRBJ1-4; no definite D call. V lost 2 bases, J lost 7 bases, and 14 bases lay in between. This CDR3 is 15 amino acids long.

This chain joins TRBV5-1 and TRBJ2-5; TRBD1 matches at 9 bases. CDR1 and CDR2 from the germline V gene are SGHRS and YFSETQ. V was pared by 2 bases and J by 6 bases, with 14 bases of the junction left unmatched. This CDR3 is 17 amino acids long. CDR3 loop: CASSLNPGQGIPKTQYF. CDR3 in DNA: TGCGCCAGCAGCTTAAACCCGGGACAGGGCATTCCAAAGACCCAGTACTTC.

This clonotype was seen a handful of times. The chain carries TRBV7-2 and TRBJ1-4; D ambiguous. The CDR3 is 16 residues long. Germline V gene sequence: CDR1 SGHTA, CDR2 FQGNSA. V was pared by 1 base and J by 7 bases, with 16 bases between. The CDR3 nucleotides read TGTGCCAGCAGCTTAGAGATACGGGGAGGTTTTGAAAAACTGTTTTTT. Translation gives CASSLEIRGGFEKLFF.

In this sample, this clonotype turned up many times. The chain links TRBV30 to TRBJ2-1; D is perhaps TRBD1 (5 bases). Trimming cost V 2 bases and J 5 bases, with 7 bases left between them. The CDR3 contains 12 residues. CDR1 GTSNPN and CDR2 SVGIG come from the germline V gene (reference sequence). The CDR3 nucleotides read TGTGCCTGGAGTAGACAGCACAATGAGCAGTTCTTC. Amino acids: CAWSRQHNEQFF. Looking up the rest from reference TRBV30 and TRBJ2-1 gives the full variable domain: SQTIHQWPATLVQPVGSPLSLECTVEGTSNPNLYWYRQAAGRGLQLLFYSVGIGQISSEVPQNLSASRPQDRQFILSSKKLLLSDSGFYLCAWSRQHNEQFFGPGTRLTVL.

This clonotype has at least ten counts. The CDR3 is CASSTGLQSGYTF. DNA of the CDR3: TGTGCCAGCAGCACGGGGCTACAAAGCGGCTACACCTTC. J is TRBJ1-2 and V is TRBV7-2, with a weak D call TRBD1 (5 bases). This CDR3 spans 13 amino acids. CDR1 is SGHTA and CDR2 is FQGNSA in the germline V gene. V lost 5 bases and J lost 8, with 15 bases in between.

J is TRBJ2-3 and V is TRBV4-3, with unresolved D. V was trimmed by 1 base and J by 8 bases, leaving 10 bases between them. Germline lookup yields CDR1 LGHNA and CDR2 YSLEER. The CDR3 is 13 amino acids. CDR3 residues: CASSQVPGGTQYF. The CDR3 bases are TGCGCCAGCAGCCAAGTTCCCGGTGGTACGCAGTATTTT.

The V gene is TRBV2, the J gene TRBJ2-1; no clear D gene. The germline V gene encodes CDR1 SNHLY and CDR2 FYNNEI. This CDR3 comprises 11 residues. Trimming removed 5 bases from V and 5 bases from J, with 4 bases in between. The CDR3 DNA is TGTGCCAGCAGTCCCGACAATGAGCAGTTCTTC. Residues: CASSPDNEQFF.

This clonotype was recorded a few times. V gene TRBV12-3 or TRBV12-4 combines with J gene TRBJ2-1; 7 bases agree with TRBD2. J lost 4 bases, V lost 6 bases, and 9 bases had no gene match. This CDR3 region has 15 residues. In nucleotides, the CDR3 is TGTGCCAGCAGCCTCTCTAGCGGAGAATACAATGAGCAGTTCTTC. It specifies CASSLSSGEYNEQFF.